The entry that follows covers one T cell receptor (beta chain) sequence. Its antigen is unidentified. This could be a read error, since a much larger clone is one nucleotide away. The CDR3 totals 13 residues. Germline V gene data show CDR1 as LGHDT and CDR2 as YNNKEL (reference sequence). Ahead of any ophthalmopathy symptoms, the blood sample was obtained at the first diagnosis of hyperthyroidism. Fresh peripheral blood, roughly 10 ml, was the source of the PBMCs. TCR beta CDR3 regions were amplified from RNA transcripts. Carried out on the TCR CDR3, a first-round RT-PCR used the HTBI primer set. MiXCR, applied by TCRdb to the multiplex PCR reads, yields one record per CDR3 protein. The sample has fewer than 500,000 distinct CDR3 sequences, approximately 15% seen once. This sample was included in a study of T cells in Graves' hyperthyroidism and ophthalmopathy. Whole-study findings and limits: A 13 V-J model separated ophthalmopathy from stable hyperthyroidism.

Sequenced material: blood. The chain employs TRBV3-1 and TRBJ2-5, with D unresolved. This TCR derives from a man aged 25-45 years with Graves' hyperthyroidism that later progressed to Graves' ophthalmopathy. The CDR3 region has the DNA TGTGCCTGCAGCCAAGAGCCCAGAGAGACCCAGTACTTC. This gives the protein CACSQEPRETQYF.